These 26 T cell receptor beta chains share one sample of origin, sequenced in a study of beta chain features in type 1 diabetes. Study outcomes and limitations: Among patients with Type 1 diabetes, TCRB CDR3s were moderately but significantly shorter in every one of the four CD4+ subsets.

These receptors' antigens are unknown. TCRB transcripts that were expressed got sequenced, as all of the isolated RNA had been reverse transcribed. The data were produced by immunoSEQ multiplex PCR, yet TCRdb's version contains in-frame clones alone and is incomplete. The repertoire includes 500,000 to 800,000 clones, approximately 13% of them detected once, and around 0.12% sits in the top ten. The specimen sequenced was naive CD4+ T cells from blood. These receptors were taken from a man aged 25 to 40 with type 1 diabetes.

This chain connects TRBV30 to TRBJ1-3; D perhaps matches TRBD1 (5 bases). Germline V gene lookup returns CDR1 GTSNPN and CDR2 SVGIG (reference sequence). CDR3 size: 13 residues. Trimming cost V 4 bases and J 5 bases, with 12 bases left between them. CDR3 nucleotides: TGTGCCTGGACGGCAGGGTATAGAAACACCATATATTTT. Residues: CAWTAGYRNTIYF.

This clone was seen only a few times. This chain links TRBV5-1 with TRBJ1-5; D remains ambiguous. Germline CDR1 is SGHRS and CDR2 is YFSETQ. The CDR3 is 15 residues long. Trimming stripped 5 bases from V and 2 bases from J, with 14 bases between. The DNA for the CDR3 is TGCGCCAGCAGACGAGACGGTACAGGCAATCAGCCCCAGCATTTT. Its protein product is CASRRDGTGNQPQHF.

The genes are TRBV27 and TRBJ1-5, with D tentatively TRBD1 (5 bases). The germline V gene has CDR1 MNHEY and CDR2 SMNVEV (reference sequence). The CDR3 consists of 15 residues. V was cut by 10 bases and J by 4 bases, with 20 bases left in between. The CDR3 loop reads CATSRDSMGNQPQHF. The CDR3 bases are TGTGCCACTTCACGGGACTCTATGGGGAATCAGCCCCAGCATTTT.

This clone was seen more than once but under ten times. The chain employs TRBV29-1 and TRBJ2-5; tentative D call: TRBD1 (6 bases). The CDR3 is 13 amino acids. Looked up from germline, CDR1 is SQVTM and CDR2 is ANQGSEA. The V end lost 6 bases, the J end lost 5 bases, and 16 bases lay between the germline ends. The CDR3 loop reads CSVRQGKEETQYF. The CDR3 DNA reads TGCAGCGTACGCCAGGGGAAGGAGGAGACCCAGTACTTC.

The V call is TRBV11-2, the J call TRBJ1-2; 7 bases fit TRBD1. V trimming: 1 base; J trimming: 8 bases; junction bases outside the gene matches: 4. CDR1 and CDR2 (germline): SGHAT, FQNNGV. The CDR3 length is 13 residues. This CDR3 reads CASSLVGQRGYTF. CDR3 nucleotide sequence: TGTGCCAGCAGCTTAGTGGGACAGCGGGGCTACACCTTC.

The rearrangement links TRBV7-2 to TRBJ2-7; no firm D call. Trimming left V 5 bases short and J 4 bases short, with 9 bases between. This CDR3 is built from 12 residues. CDR1 and CDR2 (germline): SGHTA, FQGNSA. The CDR3 region is CASSPAKYEQYF. In nucleotides, the CDR3 is TGTGCCAGCAGCCCCGCCAAATACGAGCAGTACTTC.

This clone has more than one count but fewer than ten. The gene calls are TRBV30 and TRBJ1-2, with 7 bases lining up with TRBD1. The CDR3 is 15 residues long. Germline V gene lookup returns CDR1 GTSNPN and CDR2 SVGIG (reference sequence). V shed 7 bases, J shed 2 bases, and the junction held 13 bases outside the gene matches. In DNA, the CDR3 is TGTGCCTCGACAACCGGGACAGTAGAGAACTATGGCTACACCTTC. Its protein is CASTTGTVENYGYTF.

V usage is TRBV6-5 and J usage is TRBJ2-3; D remains ambiguous. The V gene's germline CDR1 is MNHEY and CDR2 SVGAGI. The CDR3 totals 13 residues. V was shortened by 0 bases and J by 5 bases, with 6 bases between the two germline ends. The CDR3 region is CASSYSKEDTQYF. In DNA form, the CDR3 reads TGTGCCAGCAGTTACTCGAAGGAAGATACGCAGTATTTT.

This clone appeared a few times. The chain links TRBV7-9 to TRBJ2-3; D call uncertain. Germline CDR1 and CDR2: SEHNR and FQNEAQ (reference sequence). Trimming shortened V by 0 bases and J by 1 base, and 11 bases separated the two germline ends. This CDR3 contains 16 residues. CDR3 amino acids: CASSLANSYGTDTQYF. The CDR3 DNA reads TGTGCCAGCAGCTTAGCGAACAGTTATGGCACAGATACGCAGTATTTT.

This clone was counted a few times. The chain recombines TRBV18 with TRBJ1-1; 9 bases are a match to TRBD1. Germline CDR1 reads KGHSH; CDR2 reads LQKENI. The V segment lost 6 bases and the J segment 3 bases; nucleotides outside the gene matches: 11. This CDR3 region has 16 residues. CDR3 amino acids: CASSGTGQGGDTEAFF. CDR3 sequence (DNA): TGTGCCAGCTCGGGAACGGGACAGGGAGGGGACACTGAAGCTTTCTTT.

The V gene is TRBV4-2, the J gene TRBJ2-1, with D uncertain. The length of the CDR3 is 13 residues. Germline CDR1 and CDR2: LGHNA and YNFKEQ. V was shortened by 0 bases and J by 6 bases, with 6 bases between the two germline ends. CDR3: CASSQDAPNEQFF. In DNA, the CDR3 is TGTGCCAGCAGCCAAGACGCCCCCAATGAGCAGTTCTTC.

The V gene is TRBV9, the J gene TRBJ2-3, with 10 nucleotides matching TRBD2. The CDR3 has 15 residues. J lost 5 bases, V lost 3 bases, and 6 bases had no gene match. Germline V lookup: CDR1 SGDLS, CDR2 YYNGEE. CDR3 residues: CASSAVGLAEDTQYF. The CDR3 DNA is TGTGCCAGCAGCGCTGTAGGACTAGCGGAAGATACGCAGTATTTT.

This clone was picked up a small number of times. This rearrangement joins TRBV4-2 to TRBJ2-7; a possible D gene is TRBD2 (5 bases). Germline V gene data show CDR1 as LGHNA and CDR2 as YNFKEQ. The CDR3 is 15 amino acids. V was clipped by 5 bases and J by 2 bases, with 16 bases between them. CDR3 in DNA: TGTGCCAGCAGCGGGGTCGGAGGCAGACCCTACGAGCAGTACTTC. Protein: CASSGVGGRPYEQYF.

This clone was picked up many times. The chain joins TRBV7-9 to TRBJ2-4, with D possibly being TRBD1 or TRBD2 (5 bases each). V lost 1 base and J 9 bases, leaving 10 bases between the germline ends. Germline CDR1 SEHNR, CDR2 FQNEAQ (reference sequence). The CDR3 loop spans 13 amino acids. The CDR3 is CASSLEERGIQYF. For the CDR3, the DNA is TGTGCCAGCAGCTTAGAGGAGAGGGGCATTCAGTACTTC.

V and J are TRBV30 and TRBJ1-5, with unresolved D. V lost 2 bases and J 6 bases, leaving 17 bases between the germline ends. Germline V gene lookup returns CDR1 GTSNPN and CDR2 SVGIG (reference sequence). The CDR3 consists of 15 residues. The CDR3 reads CAWSSLALGTQPQHF. CDR3 nucleotide sequence: TGTGCCTGGAGTTCACTGGCACTCGGCACTCAGCCCCAGCATTTT.

Only a few counts were recorded for this clone. J is TRBJ2-7 and V is TRBV6-5; 9 bases match TRBD1. This CDR3 region has 12 residues. Germline V gene sequence: CDR1 MNHEY, CDR2 SVGAGI. Trimming removed 6 bases from V and 5 bases from J; junction bases left unmatched: 2. CDR3 residues: CASRGDRDEQYF. The CDR3 bases are TGTGCCAGCAGGGGGGACAGGGACGAGCAGTACTTC.

The chain has TRBV29-1 and TRBJ1-2; 10 bases map to TRBD1. CDR3 length equals 13 residues. CDR1 and CDR2 (germline): SQVTM, ANQGSEA. After removal of 5 bases from V and 8 bases from J, the junction contained 8 bases not matched to a gene. The chain's CDR3 is CSVLMTGGVGYTF. CDR3 bases: TGCAGCGTTCTCATGACAGGGGGCGTCGGCTACACCTTC.

This clone was counted only a few times. The chain carries TRBV4-2 and TRBJ2-7; perhaps TRBD2 as D (6 bases). Between the trimmed V and J ends, which lost 4 bases and 1 base, there was a span of 14 bases. The CDR3 runs 15 residues. Per the germline V gene, CDR1 is LGHNA and CDR2 is YNFKEQ. The CDR3 reads CASSRMGTESYEQYF. As DNA, the CDR3 is TGTGCCAGCAGCCGCATGGGGACTGAGTCCTACGAGCAGTACTTC.

The rearrangement links TRBV18 to TRBJ2-5; 9 bases align to TRBD1. V lost 3 bases, J lost 4 bases, and 3 bases stayed unmatched. Germline lookup yields CDR1 KGHSH and CDR2 LQKENI. The CDR3 is 14 amino acids. The CDR3, as DNA: TGTGCCAGCTCACCGAACAGGGGGCGAGAGACCCAGTACTTC. Amino acids: CASSPNRGRETQYF.

As regards this clone: This may arise from a read error, as a much more abundant clone is one base away. The genes are TRBV11-3 and TRBJ2-6; D is uncertain. Trimming took 3 bases from V and 1 from J, leaving 1 base between them. The CDR3 totals 13 residues. The germline V gene encodes CDR1 SGHNT and CDR2 YENEEA. The CDR3 DNA is TGTGCCAGCAGCTTGTCTGGGGCCAACGTCCTGACTTTC. Translated: CASSLSGANVLTF.

The CDR3: CASSLEAVNTEAFF. In nucleotides, the CDR3 is TGTGCCAGCAGTTTAGAGGCCGTGAACACTGAAGCTTTCTTT. V is TRBV28 and J is TRBJ1-1; D gene uncertain. There are 14 residues in the CDR3. V was clipped by 2 bases and J by 0 bases, with 7 bases between them. Germline CDR1 MDHEN, CDR2 SYDVKM.

This clone was counted a few times. This sequence joins TRBV19 and TRBJ2-3, with no clear D. The germline gives CDR1 LNHDA, CDR2 SQIVND (reference sequence). CDR3 length equals 13 residues. With 6 bases removed from V and 1 base from J, the gap between germline ends came to 8 bases. For the CDR3, the DNA is TGTGCCAGTAGGACCATGGGCACAGATACGCAGTATTTT. Its protein is CASRTMGTDTQYF.

This chain joins TRBV5-1 and TRBJ2-4; the D gene is possibly TRBD1 (5 bases). The CDR3 loop spans 14 amino acids. Trimming removed 0 bases from V and 8 bases from J, with 12 bases in between. Germline V CDR1 and CDR2: SGHRS, YFSETQ. The CDR3 bases are TGCGCCAGCAGCTTGGCAGGGCGAGGTGACATTCAGTACTTC. This translates into CASSLAGRGDIQYF.

In this sample, this clone turned up once. The V and J genes are TRBV7-6 and TRBJ2-2; a weak D match, TRBD2 (5 bases). V was pared by 0 bases and J by 4 bases, with 12 bases between. The CDR3 contains 16 residues. Germline CDR1 reads SGHVS; CDR2 reads FNYEAQ. The DNA for the CDR3 is TGTGCCAGCAGCTTAGCAGGAGGCGTAGGCACCGGGGAGCTGTTTTTT. This sequence encodes CASSLAGGVGTGELFF. The full variable domain, completed using reference TRBV7-6 and TRBJ2-2, is GAGVSQSPRYKVTKRGQDVALRCDPISGHVSLYWYRQALGQGPEFLTYFNYEAQQDKSGLPNDRFSAERPEGSISTLTIQRTEQRDSAMYRCASSLAGGVGTGELFFGEGSRLTVL.

The chain links TRBV25-1 to TRBJ1-2, with a tentative D call TRBD1 (5 bases). The CDR3 sequence is 15 residues long. Germline lookup yields CDR1 MGHDK and CDR2 SYGVNS. V lost 5 bases, J lost 3 bases, and 16 bases lay in between. The CDR3 here is CASSSQGSPYYGYTF. The CDR3 DNA sequence: TGTGCCAGCAGTTCTCAGGGTTCCCCTTACTATGGCTACACCTTC.

V is TRBV28 and J is TRBJ1-6; D is perhaps TRBD1 (5 bases). The V gene lost 5 bases and the J gene lost 10 bases, with 21 bases spanning the gap. CDR3 length: 16 residues. Germline V gene sequence: CDR1 MDHEN, CDR2 SYDVKM. CDR3 sequence (DNA): TGTGCCAGCAGTATAATGAGGGGCCGGGGTAGCTCACCCCTCCACTTT. As protein: CASSIMRGRGSSPLHF.